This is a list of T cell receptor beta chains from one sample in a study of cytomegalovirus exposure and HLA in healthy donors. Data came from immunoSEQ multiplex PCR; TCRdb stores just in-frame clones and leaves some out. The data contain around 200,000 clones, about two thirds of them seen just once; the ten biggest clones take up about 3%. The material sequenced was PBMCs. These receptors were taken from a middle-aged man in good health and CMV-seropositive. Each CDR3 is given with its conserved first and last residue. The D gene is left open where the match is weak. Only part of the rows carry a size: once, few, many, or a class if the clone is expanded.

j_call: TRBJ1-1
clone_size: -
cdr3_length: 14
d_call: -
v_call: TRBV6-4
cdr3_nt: TGTGCCAGCAGTGCATCCCCCGGGAACACTGAAGCTTTCTTT
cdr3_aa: CASSASPGNTEAFF

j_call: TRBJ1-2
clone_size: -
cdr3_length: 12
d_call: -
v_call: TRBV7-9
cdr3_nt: TGTTCCGGCCTAAATATCCGGGGGGGCTACACCTTC
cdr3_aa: CSGLNIRGGYTF

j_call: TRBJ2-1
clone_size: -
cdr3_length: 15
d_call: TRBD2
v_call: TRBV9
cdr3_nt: TGTGCCAGCGGGGGAACTAGCGGGAGCTACAATGAGCAGTTCTTC
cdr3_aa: CASGGTSGSYNEQFF

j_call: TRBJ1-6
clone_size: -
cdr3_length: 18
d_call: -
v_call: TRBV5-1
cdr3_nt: TGCGCCAGCAGCTTGGATCCGGAGATGAGCTCCTATAATTCACCCCTCCACTTT
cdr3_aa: CASSLDPEMSSYNSPLHF

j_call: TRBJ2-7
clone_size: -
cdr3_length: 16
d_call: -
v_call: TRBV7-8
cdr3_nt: TGTGCCAGCAGCTTAGCTGGGGAGAGGATCTCCTACGAGCAGTACTTC
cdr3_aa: CASSLAGERISYEQYF

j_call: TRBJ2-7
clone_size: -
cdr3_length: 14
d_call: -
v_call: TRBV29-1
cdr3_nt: TGCAGCGTTGAGATTTACGGGAAAAGTTCCGAGCAGTACTTC
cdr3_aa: CSVEIYGKSSEQYF

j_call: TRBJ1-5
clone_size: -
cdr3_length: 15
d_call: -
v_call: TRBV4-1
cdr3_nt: TGCGCCAGCAGCCAAGATGGGGCTAGCAATCAGCCCCAGCATTTT
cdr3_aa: CASSQDGASNQPQHF

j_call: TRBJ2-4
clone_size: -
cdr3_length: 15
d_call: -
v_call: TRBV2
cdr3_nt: TGTGCCAGCAGTGTGAGGGCAGCTTATCGAAACATTCAGTACTTC
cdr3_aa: CASSVRAAYRNIQYF

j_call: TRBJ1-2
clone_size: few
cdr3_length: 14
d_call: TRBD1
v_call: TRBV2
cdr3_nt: TGTGCCAGCAGTCATGACGGACAGGGTAGAAGCTACACCTTC
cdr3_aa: CASSHDGQGRSYTF

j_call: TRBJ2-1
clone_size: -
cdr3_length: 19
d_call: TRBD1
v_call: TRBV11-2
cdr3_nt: TGTGCCAGCAGCTCGACCTTAAACCGCAGGGGGCCCTCCTACAATGAGCAGTTCTTC
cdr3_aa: CASSSTLNRRGPSYNEQFF

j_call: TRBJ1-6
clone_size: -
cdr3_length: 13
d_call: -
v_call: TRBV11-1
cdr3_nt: TGTGCCAGCAGCTTGGCCGTTACTTCACCCCTCCACTTT
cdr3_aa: CASSLAVTSPLHF

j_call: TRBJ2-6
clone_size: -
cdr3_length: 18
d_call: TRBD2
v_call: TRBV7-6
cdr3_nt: TGTGCCAGCAGCTACGGGGGGGAGAGGGGCCCTGGGGCCAACGTCCTGACTTTC
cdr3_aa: CASSYGGERGPGANVLTF

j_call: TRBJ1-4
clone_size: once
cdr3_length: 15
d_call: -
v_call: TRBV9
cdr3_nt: TGTGCCAGCAGCGCGGCAGGTGGAAGCTTCGAAAAACTGTTTTTT
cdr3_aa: CASSAAGGSFEKLFF

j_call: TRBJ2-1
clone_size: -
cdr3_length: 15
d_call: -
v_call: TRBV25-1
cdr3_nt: TGTGCCAGCAGTGAAAGGGACTGGCATTGGCATGAGCAGTTCTTC
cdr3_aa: CASSERDWHWHEQFF

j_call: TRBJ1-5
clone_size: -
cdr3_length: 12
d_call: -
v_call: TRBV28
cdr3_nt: TGTGCCAGCGGGGGCAACAATCAGCCCCAGCATTTT
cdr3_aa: CASGGNNQPQHF

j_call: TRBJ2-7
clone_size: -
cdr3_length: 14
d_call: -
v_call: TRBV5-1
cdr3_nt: TGCGCCAGCAGCTTCTACAGGGAATCCTACGAGCAGTACTTC
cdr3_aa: CASSFYRESYEQYF

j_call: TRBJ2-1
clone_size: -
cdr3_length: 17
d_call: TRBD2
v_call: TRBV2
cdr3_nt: TGTGCCAGCAGTGACCCTGGACTAGCGGGGGCATTCAATGAGCAGTTCTTC
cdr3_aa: CASSDPGLAGAFNEQFF

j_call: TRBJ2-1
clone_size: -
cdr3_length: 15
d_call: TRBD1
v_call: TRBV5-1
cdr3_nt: TGCGCCAGCAGCTTGGAACAGGGGCTATACAATGAGCAGTTCTTC
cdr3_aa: CASSLEQGLYNEQFF

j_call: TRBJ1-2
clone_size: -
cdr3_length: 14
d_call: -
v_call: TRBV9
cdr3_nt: TGTGCCAGCAGCGTAGCGAACAGAATCTATGGCTACACCTTC
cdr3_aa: CASSVANRIYGYTF

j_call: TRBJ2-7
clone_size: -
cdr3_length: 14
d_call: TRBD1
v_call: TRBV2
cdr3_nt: TGTGCCAGCACCGGACAGGGGACCTCCTACGAGCAGTACTTC
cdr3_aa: CASTGQGTSYEQYF

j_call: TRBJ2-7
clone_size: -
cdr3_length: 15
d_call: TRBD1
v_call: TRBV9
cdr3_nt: TGTGCCAGCAGCGCTCGACAGGGTCTATATGACGAGCAGTACTTC
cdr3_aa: CASSARQGLYDEQYF

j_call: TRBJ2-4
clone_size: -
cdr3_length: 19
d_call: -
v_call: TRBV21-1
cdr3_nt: TGTGCCAGCATCTTCCCCCCCGCGGGGGGTAAGCGAGCCAAAAACATTCAGTACTTC
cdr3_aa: CASIFPPAGGKRAKNIQYF

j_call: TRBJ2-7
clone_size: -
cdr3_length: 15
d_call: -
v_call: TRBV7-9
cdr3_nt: TGTGCCAGCAGCTTATTGCCTACAGGGCCCCGGGAGCAGTACTTC
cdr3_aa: CASSLLPTGPREQYF

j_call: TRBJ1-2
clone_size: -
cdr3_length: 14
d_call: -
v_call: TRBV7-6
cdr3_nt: TGTGCCAGCAGCTTAACGAGGACTAACTATGGCTACACCTTC
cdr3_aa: CASSLTRTNYGYTF

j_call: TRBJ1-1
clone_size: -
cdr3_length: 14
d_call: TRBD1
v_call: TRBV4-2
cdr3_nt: TGTGCCAGCAGCCAGACAGGGTTGGTCACTGAAGCTTTCTTT
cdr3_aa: CASSQTGLVTEAFF

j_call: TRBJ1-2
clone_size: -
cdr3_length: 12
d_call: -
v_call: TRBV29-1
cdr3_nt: TGCAGCGTGAGGGAGGGCAGCTATGGCTACACCTTC
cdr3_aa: CSVREGSYGYTF

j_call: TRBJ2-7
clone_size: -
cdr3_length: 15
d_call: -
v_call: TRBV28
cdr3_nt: TGTGCCAGCAGTTTTTCGTTTGGCGGAGACTACGAGCAGTACTTC
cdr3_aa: CASSFSFGGDYEQYF

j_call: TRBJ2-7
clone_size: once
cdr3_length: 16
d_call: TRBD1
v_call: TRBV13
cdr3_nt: TGTGCCAGCAGCTTGGTGACAGGGGAGTCTAGCTACGAGCAGTACTTC
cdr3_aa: CASSLVTGESSYEQYF

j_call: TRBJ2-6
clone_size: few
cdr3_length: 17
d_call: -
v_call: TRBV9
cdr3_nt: TGTGCCAGCAGCGTAGAGGTTCTGAGGTCTGGGGCCAACGTCCTGACTTTC
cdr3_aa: CASSVEVLRSGANVLTF

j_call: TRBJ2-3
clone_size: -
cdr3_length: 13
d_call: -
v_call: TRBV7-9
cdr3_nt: TGTGCCAGCAGTCGAACTAGCACAGATACGCAGTATTTT
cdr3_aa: CASSRTSTDTQYF

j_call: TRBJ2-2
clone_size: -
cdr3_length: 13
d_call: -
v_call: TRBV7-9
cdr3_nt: TGTGCCAGCAGCGATGGGCCCACCGGGGAGCTGTTTTTT
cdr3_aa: CASSDGPTGELFF

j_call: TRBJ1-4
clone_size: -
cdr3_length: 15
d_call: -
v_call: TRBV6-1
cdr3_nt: TGTGCCAGCATGCCAGGGCCCGCAACTAATGAAAAACTGTTTTTT
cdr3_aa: CASMPGPATNEKLFF

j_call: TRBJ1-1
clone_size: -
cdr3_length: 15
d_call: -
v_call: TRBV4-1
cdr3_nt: TGCGCCAGCAGCCAATTCGAGGAAGGATTCGCTGAAGCTTTCTTT
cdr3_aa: CASSQFEEGFAEAFF

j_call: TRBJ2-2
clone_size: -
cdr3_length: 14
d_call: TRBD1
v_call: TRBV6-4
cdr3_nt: TGTGCCAGCAGTCAGGGGGCGGACACCGGGGAGCTGTTTTTT
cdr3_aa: CASSQGADTGELFF

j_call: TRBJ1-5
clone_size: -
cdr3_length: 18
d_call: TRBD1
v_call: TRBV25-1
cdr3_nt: TGTGCCAGCAGAAAGGGGGACAGGGTCTTATATAGCAATCAGCCCCAGCATTTT
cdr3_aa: CASRKGDRVLYSNQPQHF

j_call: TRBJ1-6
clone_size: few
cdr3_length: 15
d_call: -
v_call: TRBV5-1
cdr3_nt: TGCGCCAGCAGCTTGACCCAACAGGGTAGTTCACCCCTCCACTTT
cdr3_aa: CASSLTQQGSSPLHF

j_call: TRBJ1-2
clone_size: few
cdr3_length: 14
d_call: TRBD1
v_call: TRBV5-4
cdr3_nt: TGTGCCAGCAGCCGTGGGACAGGGGACTATGGCTACACCTTC
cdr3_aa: CASSRGTGDYGYTF

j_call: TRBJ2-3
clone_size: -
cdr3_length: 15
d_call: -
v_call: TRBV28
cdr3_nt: TGTGCCAGCAGTTTCCGGCAGGGTAGCCCAGATACGCAGTATTTT
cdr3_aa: CASSFRQGSPDTQYF

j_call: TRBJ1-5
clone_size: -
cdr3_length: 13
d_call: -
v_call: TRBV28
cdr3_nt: TGTGCCAGCATTCTGGGCAGGGGTCAGCCCCAGCATTTT
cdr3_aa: CASILGRGQPQHF

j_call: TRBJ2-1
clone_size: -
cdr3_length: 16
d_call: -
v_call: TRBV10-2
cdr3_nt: TGCGCCAGCAGTGGAGAGCGGGCCCACCTCTTTAATGAGCAGTTCTTC
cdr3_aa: CASSGERAHLFNEQFF